The clone carrying this T cell receptor beta chain occurred a few times. The antigen is not known. Trimming removed 5 bases at V and 8 bases at J, with 12 bases between. The CDR3 runs to 13 residues. Germline assignment: CDR1 MNHEY and CDR2 SMNVEV (reference sequence). Individual cDNA molecules received unique molecular identifiers. TCRdb reprocessed the 5' RACE reads with MiXCR, giving one entry per CDR3 protein. The data contain 65,000 to 75,000 distinct CDR3 sequences, about 4.6% of them singletons. These data originate in a study of early T cells in non-severe SARS-CoV-2 infection. Study information: Sequencing was performed on bulk RNA from unsorted whole blood, leaving chains unpaired. Points from the study as a whole: Database matching using VDJdb favored anti-spike CD8 responses, with private and CD4 specificities left missing.

The sequenced sample was whole blood, obtained at baseline. The clonotype originates from an adult who was a healthcare worker with PCR-confirmed SARS-CoV-2 infection or an uninfected control (not recorded which). The donor label of this sample is uncertain. The chain links TRBV27 to TRBJ1-4, with D unresolved. The CDR3 protein is CASSLALGEKLFF. The CDR3 DNA reads TGTGCCAGCAGTCTGGCGCTAGGCGAAAAACTGTTTTTT.